One and the same sample provided the 24 T cell receptor beta chains below, sequenced in a study of T cells in women clearing cervical HPV infection. The assay was immunoSEQ multiplex PCR, and TCRdb's table has in-frame clones only and misses some. In total, the table holds under 45,000 clones. The sequencing sample was made of blood buffy coat. These receptors were obtained from a woman between 18 and 75 years old with a cervical HPV16 infection that either progressed to CIN3+ or cleared (not recorded which).

To note about this clone: The read terminates 3 residues ahead of where the CDR3 ends, so the germline J gene completes it. The rearrangement links TRBV7-9 to TRBJ2-5; D is unresolved. Germline V gives CDR1 SEHNR, CDR2 FQNEAQ (reference sequence). Trimming removed 2 bases at V and 2 bases at J, with 3 bases between. The CDR3 consists of 12 residues. CDR3 residues: CASSLQQETQYF. CDR3 DNA, as far as it was read: TGTGCCAGCAGCTTACAACAAGAGACC.

Comments on this clone: Coverage ceases 3 residues before the CDR3 finishes, and the germline J gene fills in the end. The J gene is TRBJ2-1, the V gene TRBV10-1; 7 bases are a match to TRBD2. V lost 4 bases and J lost 4; bases outside the gene matches: 4. CDR3 length equals 14 residues. Germline V CDR1 and CDR2: WNHNN, SYGVQD (reference sequence). CDR3 protein: CASSGSGDYNEQFF. The sequenced part of the CDR3 DNA is TGCGCCAGCAGTGGGAGCGGGGATTACAATGAG.

On this clone itself: The DNA ends 3 residues before the CDR3 does, and the rest of the CDR3 is filled in from the germline J gene. The genes are TRBV12-3 or TRBV12-4 and TRBJ1-4, with TRBD1 as a possible D gene (5 bases). This CDR3 is 16 amino acids long. With 7 bases removed from V and 8 bases from J, the gap between germline ends came to 23 bases. CDR3 bases read: TGTGCCAGCACCTTGTCGGGAGGGGTTTTAGAGGAAAAA. This gives the protein CASTLSGGVLEEK. The full CDR3 reads CASTLSGGVLEEKLFF.

As concerns this clone: The CDR3 is cut off 3 residues early in the read; its end comes from the germline J gene. The J gene is TRBJ1-6, the V gene TRBV12-3 or TRBV12-4; TRBD1 aligns across 7 bases. The CDR3 consists of 17 residues. Losses at the gene ends were 5 bases for V and 0 bases for J; bases not matched to a gene: 7. Partial CDR3 DNA: TGTGCCAGCAGTCCCCGACAGGGTAGCTCCTATAATTCACCC. Protein sequence: CASSPRQGSSYNSP. The full-length CDR3 reads as CASSPRQGSSYNSPLHF.

Regarding this clone: Read data end 3 residues before the CDR3 end; the end is taken from the germline J gene. The J gene is TRBJ1-5, the V gene TRBV18; 10 positions match TRBD1. This CDR3 has 17 residues. In germline, CDR1 is KGHSH, CDR2 LQKENI. The V and J ends lost 3 bases and 7 bases, in that order; junction bases with no gene match: 12. The CDR3 reads CASSPNQGTGVSQPQHF. The covered CDR3 bases are TGTGCCAGCTCACCTAACCAAGGGACAGGGGTTTCACAGCCC.

Points on this clone: The CDR3 is cut off 3 residues early in the read; its end comes from the germline J gene. This rearrangement joins TRBV5-6 to TRBJ1-1, with 8 bases that match TRBD1. This CDR3 region has 14 residues. CDR1 SGHDT and CDR2 YYEEEE come from the germline V gene. Trimming cost V 0 bases and J 6 bases; bases outside gene matches: 4. The covered CDR3 bases are TGTGCCAGCAGCTTGGGGCAGGGGGCCTCTGAA. Encoded protein: CASSLGQGASE. In full, the CDR3 reads CASSLGQGASEAFF.

To note about this clone: The CDR3 extends 3 residues past the end of the read, so its final part is completed from the germline J gene. The chain carries TRBV11-2 and TRBJ2-7; 8 nucleotides match TRBD1. Unmatched junction bases numbered 6, after V lost 2 bases and J lost 3 bases. The germline V gene has CDR1 SGHAT and CDR2 FQNNGV. The CDR3 covers 15 residues. The CDR3 DNA, read in part, is TGTGCCAGCAGCTTATTTGGGACAGGAGACTACGAG. It is translated as CASSLFGTGDYE. The CDR3 reads in full as CASSLFGTGDYEQYF.

On this clone: The sequence runs out 3 residues before the end of the CDR3; the remainder is reconstructed from the germline J gene. The chain combines TRBV5-8 with TRBJ2-1; D gene uncertain. This CDR3 has 14 amino acids. CDR1 and CDR2 (germline): SGHTS, YDEGEE. Trimming pared 0 bases from V and 8 bases from J, leaving 12 bases between. The part of the CDR3 DNA that was read is TGTGCCAGCAGCTTGGCGGCTAGATCGGATGAG. This translates into CASSLAARSDE. The whole CDR3 region reads CASSLAARSDEQFF.

With regard to this clone: The DNA ends 3 residues before the CDR3 does, and the rest of the CDR3 is filled in from the germline J gene. The chain links TRBV12-3 or TRBV12-4 to TRBJ2-7; possibly TRBD1 for D (5 bases). Between the trimmed V and J ends, which lost 3 bases and 3 bases, there was a span of 15 bases. The CDR3 is 15 amino acids. This chain's CDR3 is CASSFQGAGVYEQYF. CDR3 bases read: TGTGCCAGCAGTTTTCAGGGTGCCGGAGTCTACGAG.

As to this clone: The read falls 3 residues short of the CDR3 end, and the missing part is taken from the germline J gene. This chain connects TRBV24-1 to TRBJ2-3; tentatively, D is TRBD1 or TRBD2 (5 bases each). The CDR3 length is 17 residues. Germline loops: CDR1 KGHDR, CDR2 SFDVKD. The V gene lost 3 bases and the J gene lost 1 base, with 16 bases spanning the gap. The sequenced part of the CDR3 DNA is TGTGCCACCAGTGATCCGGCCGATAGAGGGGGCACAGATACG. It specifies CATSDPADRGGTDT. The full CDR3 sequence reads CATSDPADRGGTDTQYF.

In regard to this clone: The read is 3 residues too short to cover the CDR3 end, so that end is filled in from the germline J gene. The chain links TRBV20-1 to TRBJ2-3, with a tentative D call TRBD1 (5 bases). CDR1 is DFQATT, CDR2 SNEGSKA, per germline (reference sequence). Trimming pared 5 bases from V and 1 base from J, leaving 16 bases between. The CDR3 consists of 15 residues. Incomplete CDR3 DNA: TGCAGTGCTGGGATTAGACAGTCAGGCACAGATACG. This codes for CSAGIRQSGTDT. The complete CDR3 protein is CSAGIRQSGTDTQYF.

As for this clone: The read is 3 residues too short to cover the CDR3 end, so that end is filled in from the germline J gene. The rearrangement uses TRBV18 and TRBJ1-3; 8 bases are a match to TRBD1. Germline CDR1 is KGHSH and CDR2 is LQKENI. Trimming took 6 bases from V and 3 from J; bases not matched to a gene: 7. The CDR3 runs to 15 residues. The CDR3: CASSHGQGGGNTIYF. CDR3 DNA (partial): TGTGCCAGCTCCCACGGACAGGGAGGTGGAAACACC.

Remarks on this clone: The CDR3 end lies 3 residues beyond the end of the read and is filled in from the germline J gene. The genes are TRBV20-1 and TRBJ2-4, with TRBD1 matching 7 bases. The CDR3 totals 13 residues. Trimming took 6 bases from V and 9 from J; bases not matched to a gene: 11. Germline V gene data show CDR1 as DFQATT and CDR2 as SNEGSKA (reference sequence). The CDR3 DNA, read in part, is TGCAGTGCCTCGGGGACAGAGAATATCATT. Translated, it gives CSASGTENII. The entire CDR3 protein reads CSASGTENIIQYF.

This clone is identified as medium-sized from frequency. The read terminates 3 residues before the CDR3 end, so the remaining end is supplied by the germline J gene. This rearrangement joins TRBV5-1 to TRBJ2-2; 8 bases agree with TRBD1. In germline, CDR1 is SGHRS, CDR2 YFSETQ. This CDR3 is built from 16 residues. V shed 1 base, J shed 4 bases, and the junction held 6 bases outside the gene matches. CDR3 region: CASSLSGQGSTGELFF. The CDR3 DNA, read in part, is TGCGCCAGCAGCTTGAGCGGACAGGGATCCACCGGGGAG.

A remark on this clone: The missing CDR3 end, 3 residues past where the read stops, is filled in from the germline J gene. The chain combines TRBV12-3 or TRBV12-4 with TRBJ2-7; the match to TRBD1 covers 8 bases. The V gene end was trimmed by 6 bases and the J gene end by 2 bases; junction bases not matched to a gene: 12. The CDR3 length is 16 residues. The CDR3 region is CASSPTKGTGPYEQYF. The sequenced CDR3 bases are TGTGCCAGCAGCCCCACCAAAGGGACAGGTCCCTACGAG.

For this clone: The read halts 3 residues ahead of the CDR3 end, with the missing end drawn from the germline J gene. The genes are TRBV12-3 or TRBV12-4 and TRBJ1-1; the match to TRBD1 covers 7 bases. The J segment lost 4 bases and the V segment lost 7 bases, leaving 9 bases of the junction unmatched. This CDR3 has 14 residues. This CDR3 reads CASILDRVGTEAFF. Partial CDR3 DNA: TGTGCCAGCATTCTCGACAGGGTGGGCACTGAA.

Comments on this clone: Sequencing ends 3 residues short of the CDR3 end; the germline J gene provides the rest. This rearrangement joins TRBV2 to TRBJ1-5; TRBD1 is a possible D gene (6 bases). Per the germline V gene, CDR1 is SNHLY and CDR2 is FYNNEI. Trimming removed 6 bases from V and 7 bases from J, with 10 bases in between. This CDR3 is 12 amino acids long. CDR3 in amino acids: CASRPQGQPQHF. The CDR3 DNA, read in part, is TGTGCCAGCAGGCCTCAGGGGCAGCCC.

Details on this clone: The read gets to within 3 residues of the CDR3 end, and the germline J gene fills in the rest. V usage is TRBV9 and J usage is TRBJ2-3; the match to TRBD2 covers 8 bases. V shed 4 bases and J 1 base; nucleotides not matched to a gene: 2. In germline, CDR1 is SGDLS, CDR2 YYNGEE. CDR3 length: 14 amino acids. CDR3: CASSLGGGTDTQYF. The sequenced CDR3 bases are TGTGCCAGCAGCCTCGGGGGGGGCACAGATACG.

With regard to this clone: The read gets to within 3 residues of the CDR3 end, and the germline J gene fills in the rest. This sequence joins TRBV29-1 and TRBJ1-2, with a weak D call TRBD1 (5 bases). The ends were cut back, 5 bases at V and 5 bases at J, with 12 bases in the middle. Germline lookup yields CDR1 SQVTM and CDR2 ANQGSEA. The CDR3 consists of 12 residues. Partial CDR3 DNA: TGCAGCGTTTGGACATCTCTATATGGC. Amino acids: CSVWTSLYG. The complete CDR3 sequence is CSVWTSLYGYTF.

About this clone itself: The CDR3 is cut off 3 residues early in the read; its end comes from the germline J gene. This chain uses TRBV29-1 with TRBJ1-4; possible D gene TRBD1, 6 bases. Germline loops: CDR1 SQVTM, CDR2 ANQGSEA. The length of the CDR3 is 15 residues. With 7 bases removed from V and 2 bases from J, the gap between germline ends came to 17 bases. The CDR3 spells CSAVTGSGTNEKLFF. CDR3 bases read: TGCAGCGCGGTGACAGGATCGGGCACTAATGAAAAA.

As regards this clone: The CDR3 extends 3 residues past the end of the read, so its final part is completed from the germline J gene. The chain has TRBV7-9 and TRBJ1-2, with 7 bases matching TRBD1. This CDR3 region has 12 residues. Germline CDR1 SEHNR, CDR2 FQNEAQ (reference sequence). V dropped 5 bases and J dropped 6; count of bases not matched to a gene: 3. The CDR3 loop is CASSATGDGYTF. The sequenced part of the CDR3 DNA is TGTGCCAGCAGCGCCACAGGGGATGGC.

In regard to this clone: The sequence runs out 3 residues before the end of the CDR3; the remainder is reconstructed from the germline J gene. This chain connects TRBV19 to TRBJ2-2; 10 nucleotides line up with TRBD1. The CDR3 covers 17 residues. The germline gives CDR1 LNHDA, CDR2 SQIVND (reference sequence). V lost 1 base and J lost 5; bases outside the gene matches: 7. This CDR3 reads CASSIGPTGGGTGELFF. CDR3 bases read: TGTGCCAGTAGTATAGGCCCGACAGGGGGCGGTACCGGGGAG.

Notes on this clone: The read falls 3 residues short of the CDR3 end, and the missing part is taken from the germline J gene. This chain joins TRBV6-1 and TRBJ1-3; no firm D call. The CDR3 is 13 residues long. Germline V lookup: CDR1 MNHNS, CDR2 SASEGT. CDR3 bases read: TGTGCCAGCAGTGAGTCCGGGGAACATGGC. Protein sequence: CASSESGEHG. The entire CDR3 is CASSESGEHGIYF.

As to this clone: The read comes to an end 3 residues before the CDR3 does, leaving the germline J gene to fill in the end. V and J are TRBV19 and TRBJ1-1; 9 nucleotides agree with TRBD1. The V segment lost 10 bases and the J segment 6 bases; nucleotides outside the gene matches: 9. The germline V gene encodes CDR1 LNHDA and CDR2 SQIVND (reference sequence). The CDR3 spans 13 residues. CDR3 DNA (partial): TGTGCCACCATGGGACAGGGTTTAGCTGAA. It specifies CATMGQGLAE. In full, the CDR3 reads CATMGQGLAEAFF.